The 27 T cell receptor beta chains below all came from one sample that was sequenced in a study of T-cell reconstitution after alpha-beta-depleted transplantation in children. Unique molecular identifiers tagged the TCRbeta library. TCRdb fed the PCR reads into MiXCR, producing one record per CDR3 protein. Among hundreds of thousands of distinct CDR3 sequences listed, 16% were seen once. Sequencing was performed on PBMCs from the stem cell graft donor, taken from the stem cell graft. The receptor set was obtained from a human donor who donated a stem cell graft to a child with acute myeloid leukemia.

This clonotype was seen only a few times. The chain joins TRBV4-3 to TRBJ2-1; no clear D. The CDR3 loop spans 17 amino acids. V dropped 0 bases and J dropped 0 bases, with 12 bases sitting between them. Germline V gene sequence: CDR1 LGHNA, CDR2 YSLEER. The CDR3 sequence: CASSQETTVDSYNEQFF. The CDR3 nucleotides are TGCGCCAGCAGCCAAGAGACCACAGTTGACTCCTACAATGAGCAGTTCTTC.

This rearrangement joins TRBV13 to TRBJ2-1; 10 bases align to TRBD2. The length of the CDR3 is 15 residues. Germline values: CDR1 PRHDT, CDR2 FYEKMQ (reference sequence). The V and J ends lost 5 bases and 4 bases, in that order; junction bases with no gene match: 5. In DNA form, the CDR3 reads TGTGCCAGCAGCGCCTCTAGCGGGGGTTACAATGAGCAGTTCTTC. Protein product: CASSASSGGYNEQFF.

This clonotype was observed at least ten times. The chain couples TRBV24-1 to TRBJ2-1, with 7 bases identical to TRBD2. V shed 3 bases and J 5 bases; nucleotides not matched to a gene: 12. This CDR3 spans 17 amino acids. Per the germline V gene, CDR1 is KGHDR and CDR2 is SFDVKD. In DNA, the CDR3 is TGTGCCACCAGTGATCCCCCATGGGGGGGGGTCAACAATGAGCAGTTCTTC. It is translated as CATSDPPWGGVNNEQFF.

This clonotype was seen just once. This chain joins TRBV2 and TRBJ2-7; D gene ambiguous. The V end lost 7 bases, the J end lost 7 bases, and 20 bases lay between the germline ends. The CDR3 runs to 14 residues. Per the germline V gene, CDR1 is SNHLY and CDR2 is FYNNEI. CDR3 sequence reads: CASKGPNDVGEQYV. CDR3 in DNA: TGTGCCAGCAAGGGCCCGAACGACGTTGGGGAGCAGTACGTC.

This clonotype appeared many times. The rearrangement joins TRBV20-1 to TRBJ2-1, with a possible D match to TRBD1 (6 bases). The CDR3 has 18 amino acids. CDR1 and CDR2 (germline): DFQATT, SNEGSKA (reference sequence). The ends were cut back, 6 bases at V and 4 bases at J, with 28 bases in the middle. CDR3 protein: CSATSDRQRRVWYNEQFF. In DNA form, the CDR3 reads TGCAGTGCGACATCCGACAGGCAACGTCGCGTTTGGTACAATGAGCAGTTCTTC.

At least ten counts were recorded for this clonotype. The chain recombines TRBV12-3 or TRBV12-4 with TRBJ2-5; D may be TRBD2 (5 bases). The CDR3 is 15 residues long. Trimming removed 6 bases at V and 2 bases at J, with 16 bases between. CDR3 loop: CASRSRTGLQETQYF. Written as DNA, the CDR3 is TGTGCCAGCAGGTCCCGGACTGGTCTTCAAGAGACCCAGTACTTC.

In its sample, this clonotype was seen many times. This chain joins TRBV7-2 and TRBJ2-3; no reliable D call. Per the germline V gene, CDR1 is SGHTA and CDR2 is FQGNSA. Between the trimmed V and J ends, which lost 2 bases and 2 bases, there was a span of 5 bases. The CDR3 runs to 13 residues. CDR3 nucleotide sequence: TGTGCCAGCAGCTTAAAAATCACAGATACGCAGTATTTT. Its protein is CASSLKITDTQYF.

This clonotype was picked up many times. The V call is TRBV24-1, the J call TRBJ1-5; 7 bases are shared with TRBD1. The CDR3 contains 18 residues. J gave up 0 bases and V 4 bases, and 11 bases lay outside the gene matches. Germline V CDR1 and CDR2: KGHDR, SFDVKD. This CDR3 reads CATSEGVEGAYSNQPQHF. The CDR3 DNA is TGTGCCACCAGTGAAGGGGTGGAGGGGGCTTATAGCAATCAGCCCCAGCATTTT.

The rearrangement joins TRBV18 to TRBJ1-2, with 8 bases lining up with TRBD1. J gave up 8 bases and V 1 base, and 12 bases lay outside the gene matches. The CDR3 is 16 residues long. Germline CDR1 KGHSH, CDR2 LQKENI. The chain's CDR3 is CASSPLDRESIGGYTF. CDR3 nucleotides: TGTGCCAGCTCACCACTGGACAGGGAGAGTATCGGCGGCTACACCTTC.

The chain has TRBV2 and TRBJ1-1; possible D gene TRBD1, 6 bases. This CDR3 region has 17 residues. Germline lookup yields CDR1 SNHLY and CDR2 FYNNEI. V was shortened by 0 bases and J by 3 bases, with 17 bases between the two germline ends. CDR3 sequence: CASSEALGRGRDTEAFF. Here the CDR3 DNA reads TGTGCCAGCAGTGAAGCGCTTGGCAGGGGCCGGGACACTGAAGCTTTCTTT.

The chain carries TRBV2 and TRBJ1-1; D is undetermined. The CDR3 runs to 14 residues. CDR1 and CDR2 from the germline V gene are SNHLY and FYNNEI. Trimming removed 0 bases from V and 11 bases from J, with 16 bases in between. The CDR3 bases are TGTGCCAGCAGTGAAGCTGGGTCACGAGGGAAGGCTTTCTTT. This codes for CASSEAGSRGKAFF.

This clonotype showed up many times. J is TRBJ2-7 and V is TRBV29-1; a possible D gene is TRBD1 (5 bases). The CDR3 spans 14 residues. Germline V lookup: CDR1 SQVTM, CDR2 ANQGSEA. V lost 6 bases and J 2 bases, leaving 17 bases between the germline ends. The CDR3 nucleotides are TGCAGCGTCAGAGGCAGGGCGAACACCTACGAGCAGTACTTC. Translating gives CSVRGRANTYEQYF.

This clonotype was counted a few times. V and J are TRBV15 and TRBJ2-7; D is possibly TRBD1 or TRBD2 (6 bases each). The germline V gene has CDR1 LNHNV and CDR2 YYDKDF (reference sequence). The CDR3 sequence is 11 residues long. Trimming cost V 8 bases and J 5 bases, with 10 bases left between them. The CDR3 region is CATAGGNEQYF. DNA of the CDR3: TGTGCCACCGCCGGGGGCAACGAGCAGTACTTC.

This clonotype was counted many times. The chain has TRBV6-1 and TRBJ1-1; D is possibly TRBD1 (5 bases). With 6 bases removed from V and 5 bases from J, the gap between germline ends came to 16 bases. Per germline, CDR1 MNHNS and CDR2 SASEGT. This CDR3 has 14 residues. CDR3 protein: CASRRPGPGTEAFF. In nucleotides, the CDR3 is TGTGCCAGCAGGCGACCGGGGCCGGGAACTGAAGCTTTCTTT.

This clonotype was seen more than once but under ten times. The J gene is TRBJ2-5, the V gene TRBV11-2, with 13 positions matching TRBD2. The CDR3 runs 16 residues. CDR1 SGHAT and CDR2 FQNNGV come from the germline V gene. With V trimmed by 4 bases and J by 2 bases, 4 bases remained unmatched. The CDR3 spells CASSYGTSGVQETQYF. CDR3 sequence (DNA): TGTGCCAGCAGCTATGGGACTAGCGGGGTTCAAGAGACCCAGTACTTC.

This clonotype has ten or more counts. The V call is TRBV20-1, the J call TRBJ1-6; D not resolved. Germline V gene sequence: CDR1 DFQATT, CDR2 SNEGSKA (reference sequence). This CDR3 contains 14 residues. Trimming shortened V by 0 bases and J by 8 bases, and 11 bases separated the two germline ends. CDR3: CSARDRLEDSPLHF. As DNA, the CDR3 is TGCAGTGCTAGAGATCGGTTGGAGGATTCACCCCTCCACTTT.

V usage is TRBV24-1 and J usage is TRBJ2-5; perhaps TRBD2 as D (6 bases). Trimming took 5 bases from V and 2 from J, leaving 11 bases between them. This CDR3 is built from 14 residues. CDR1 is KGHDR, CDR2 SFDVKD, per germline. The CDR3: CATSALGTQETQYF. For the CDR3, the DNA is TGTGCCACCAGTGCCCTTGGGACTCAAGAGACCCAGTACTTC.

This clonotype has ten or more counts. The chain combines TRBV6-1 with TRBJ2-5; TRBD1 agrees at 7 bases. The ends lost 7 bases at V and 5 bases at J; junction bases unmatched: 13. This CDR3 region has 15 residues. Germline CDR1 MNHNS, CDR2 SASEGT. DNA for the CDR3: TGTGCCAGCACTCCTACTGGAGAGGGGGCGGAGACCCAGTACTTC. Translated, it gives CASTPTGEGAETQYF.

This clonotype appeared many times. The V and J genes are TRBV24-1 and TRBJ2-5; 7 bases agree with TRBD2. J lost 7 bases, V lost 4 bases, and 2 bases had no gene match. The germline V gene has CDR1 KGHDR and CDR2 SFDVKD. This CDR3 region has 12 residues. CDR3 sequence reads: CATSEGRVTQYF. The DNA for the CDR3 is TGTGCCACCAGTGAAGGGAGGGTGACCCAGTACTTC.

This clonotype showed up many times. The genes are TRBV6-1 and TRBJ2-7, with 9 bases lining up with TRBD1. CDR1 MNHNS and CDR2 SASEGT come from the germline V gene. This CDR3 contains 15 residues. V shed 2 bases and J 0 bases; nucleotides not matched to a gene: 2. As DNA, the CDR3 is TGTGCCAGCAGTGAATGGACAGGGGCCTCCTACGAGCAGTACTTC. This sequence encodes CASSEWTGASYEQYF.

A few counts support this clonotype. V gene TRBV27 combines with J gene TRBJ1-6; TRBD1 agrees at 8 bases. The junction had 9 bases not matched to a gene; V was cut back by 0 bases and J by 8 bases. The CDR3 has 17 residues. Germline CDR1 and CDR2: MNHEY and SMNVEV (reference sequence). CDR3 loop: CASSLSPAVTGDSPLHF. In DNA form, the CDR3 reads TGTGCCAGCAGTTTATCTCCAGCCGTGACAGGGGATTCACCCCTCCACTTT.

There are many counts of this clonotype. The CDR3 region has the DNA TGTGCCAGCACCTTGAAGGGGGCCTTAGATACGCAGTATTTT. Translating gives CASTLKGALDTQYF. The chain employs TRBV7-2 and TRBJ2-3, with 7 positions matching TRBD1. J gave up 5 bases and V 7 bases, and 9 bases lay outside the gene matches. The germline gives CDR1 SGHTA, CDR2 FQGNSA. The CDR3 loop spans 14 amino acids.

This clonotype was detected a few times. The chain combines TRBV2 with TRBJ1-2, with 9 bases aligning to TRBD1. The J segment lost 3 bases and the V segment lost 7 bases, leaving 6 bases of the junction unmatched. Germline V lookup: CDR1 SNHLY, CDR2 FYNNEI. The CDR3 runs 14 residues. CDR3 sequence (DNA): TGTGCCAGCACTACGGGACAGGGCTACTATGGCTACACCTTC. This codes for CASTTGQGYYGYTF.

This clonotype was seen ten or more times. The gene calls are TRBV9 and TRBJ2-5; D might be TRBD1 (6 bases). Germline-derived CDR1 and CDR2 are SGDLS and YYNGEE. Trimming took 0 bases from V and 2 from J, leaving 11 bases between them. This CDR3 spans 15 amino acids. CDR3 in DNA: TGTGCCAGCAGCGTAGCTCCCAGGGGTCAAGAGACCCAGTACTTC. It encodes CASSVAPRGQETQYF.

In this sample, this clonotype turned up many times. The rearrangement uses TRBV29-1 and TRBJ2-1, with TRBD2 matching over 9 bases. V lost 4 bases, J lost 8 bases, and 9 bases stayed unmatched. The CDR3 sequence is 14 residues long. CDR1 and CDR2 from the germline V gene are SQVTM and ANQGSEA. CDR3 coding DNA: TGCAGCGTTGCGGCGGGGGGGCGATTCGATGAGCAGTTCTTC. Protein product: CSVAAGGRFDEQFF.

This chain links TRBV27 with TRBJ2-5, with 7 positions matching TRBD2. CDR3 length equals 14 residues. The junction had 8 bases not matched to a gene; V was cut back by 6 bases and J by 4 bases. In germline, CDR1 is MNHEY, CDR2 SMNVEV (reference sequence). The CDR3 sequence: CASRGWGGGETQYF. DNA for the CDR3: TGTGCCAGCAGGGGATGGGGGGGAGGAGAGACCCAGTACTTC.

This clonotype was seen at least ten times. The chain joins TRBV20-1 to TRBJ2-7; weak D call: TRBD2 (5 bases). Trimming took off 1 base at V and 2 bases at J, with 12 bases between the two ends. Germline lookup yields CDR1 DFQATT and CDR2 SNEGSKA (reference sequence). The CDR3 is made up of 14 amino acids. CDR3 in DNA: TGCAGTGCTAGAGTCGGAGGTTTTCCCTACGAGCAGTACTTC. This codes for CSARVGGFPYEQYF.